This T cell receptor (beta chain) was identified during a study of cytomegalovirus exposure and HLA in healthy donors. Broader study findings: Confirmation was obtained in vitro that a few CMV-associated chains are specific for CMV antigens. CMV serostatus was the only immune exposure information that was available. Highly shared sequence variants in one cluster were likely a sequencing artifact.

Though probably carrying unrecorded immune exposures, donors were nominally healthy at sampling. The length of the CDR3 is 13 residues. V gave up 0 bases and J gave up 11 bases, with 13 bases separating them. Germline V lookup: CDR1 PRHDT, CDR2 FYEKMQ (reference sequence). With 60 Vbeta and 13 Jbeta primers, the PCR was carried out. TCRdb's copy holds only in-frame clones and misses some; the assay was immunoSEQ multiplex PCR. The repertoire includes roughly 110,000 clones, 71% of them detected once, and about 2.8% sits in the top ten. Worth noting for this clone: Its antigen is unknown.

The sequencing input was PBMCs. The receptor was isolated from a female donor in good health and CMV-seronegative. The gene calls are TRBV13 and TRBJ2-5, with TRBD2 as a possible D gene (6 bases). The CDR3 DNA sequence: TGTGCCAGCAGCTTAGGGGGAGGAGTTGAGCAGTACTTC. Its protein product is CASSLGGGVEQYF. Full variable domain (remainder filled in from reference TRBV13 and TRBJ2-5): AAGVIQSPRHLIKEKRETATLKCYPIPRHDTVYWYQQGPGQDPQFLISFYEKMQSDKGSIPDRFSAQQFSDYHSELNMSSLELGDSALYFCASSLGGGVEQYFGPGTRLLVL.